This T cell receptor (beta chain) was recovered during a study of shared clonotypes between healthy human individuals (dated by TCRdb to about 2020). Context from the whole study: A few men and a couple of women, aged 18 to 49 years, made up the cohort. For each donor, CD4 naive and CD4 memory were each run on three plates, CD8 naive on two plates, and CD8 memory on one plate. To estimate repertoire size and how much clonotype sharing occurs between individuals, the study deeply sequenced the blood TCR repertoires of a handful of healthy adults. Different laboratories and diverse techniques were used to prepare libraries and sequence TCR repertoires, to increase sequencing depth and limit assay-specific biases. Each donor's leukapheresis produced roughly between about 0.8 and 8.9 billion PBMCs.

On this clone: What this receptor recognizes is not known. It has no much larger one-base neighbor in the sample; base qualities were not kept.

CDR1 and CDR2 were assigned from the germline V gene as SGHRS and YFSETQ. Clipping removes 0 bases from V and 5 bases from J, with 7 as the unmatched junction base count. The CDR3 goes from the cysteine to the phenylalanine over 16 residues. Only CDR3 DNA remains: 48 bases, in frame from the first base. Healthy HIV-negative adults with no recently reported acute infections or vaccinations were included as donors. All donors were Caucasian adults living in Nashville, Tennessee, USA. CD4+ T cells were enriched through magnetic negative selection, after which naive cells were positively selected on CD45RA and the remaining negative fraction served as the memory subset. Blood was obtained by leukapheresis, after which PBMCs were separated by Ficoll-Histopaque density gradient centrifugation and cryopreserved in liquid nitrogen vapor phase. Analytical flow cytometry was used to check the purity and quantity of every magnetically sorted T cell population. From each sorted fraction, genomic DNA was isolated and quantified by UV absorbance on a Nanodrop 2000c.

Using the deep immunoSEQ assay, TCR CDR3 regions were amplified from genomic DNA by multiplex PCR. Extracted genomic DNA from each cell subset was spread evenly across all wells of several immunoSEQ 96-well plates, with each plate serving as a replicate. For sorted subsets, 150 to 250 ng genomic DNA, equal to tens of thousands of T cell genomes, was loaded into each replicate PCR. The purified libraries were quantified using a Qubit 3.0 fluorometer, sized with a Bioanalyzer 2100, and then quantified again using the KAPA Library Quantification kit. Every immunoSEQ 96-well plate was sequenced on a dedicated single-read 150-cycle Illumina NextSeq 550 flow cell. Per the authors' processing: Because the immunoSEQ output included only junctional sequences and no quality scores, the filtering could not be the same as the filtering used for full-length reads. To assign V/J genes and CDR3, sequences were annotated against IMGT germline references using PyIR, a Python wrapper for IgBLAST v1.9. Reads were filtered out if the reads had weak V/J assignments (E-value above 1e-6), no CDR3, stop codons, out-of-frame junctions, or ambiguous translated residues. V3J clonotypes were defined by identical inferred V gene, J gene, and CDR3 amino acid sequence. Percentage overlap between repertoires was calculated by dividing the number of shared unique clonotypes by the size of the smaller repertoire. Three approaches were used to assess repertoire richness: RTK rarefaction, the Chao1 estimator, and Recon v2.1 estimates of unobserved clonotypes. OLGA was used to compute generation probabilities for all TCRbeta clonotypes that the gDNA method yielded from a handful of donors. Here the immuneACCESS table is served through TCRdb, limited to in-frame sequences with V and J called. Missing clones are a known gap in these copies; in checked studies unresolved V genes cover under half, and the rest lacks a known reason. V and J calls and clone size come straight from that table; D and trimming were deduced from the DNA. The sample table holds some 1.5 million clones, of which roughly 96% were seen once. The biggest ten clones account for roughly 1.2% of the sample.

Results and caveats for the whole study, not just this receptor: The genetic and exposure-history diversity represented was limited by the small number of donors. Estimated clonotype richness was generally larger for naive than for memory subsets. Compared with non-shared clonotypes, the clonotypes found in all four sorted-subset donors had higher generation probabilities. Pairwise subsampling indicated that sequencing depth was expected to affect the degree of clonotype sharing among donors. Rarefaction of sorted-subset datasets indicated incomplete sequencing despite the large sequencing depth. Only blood was sampled, and tissue TCR repertoires likely differ from those in blood. Sharing across a few donors was observed for roughly 5% of naive CD4, over 3% of naive CD8, about 2.5% of memory CD4, and about 0.39% of memory CD8 clonotypes.

What was sequenced was naive CD4+ T cells sorted from blood. The cell subset or site label, as the study defines it: CD45RA+ positively selected. Recombination connected TRBV5-1 to TRBJ2-3, with 9 central nucleotides matching TRBD2. The TCR was taken from a young man in good health. The nucleotides read TGCGCCAGCAGCTTGGCTGGTAGCGGGAGTGGAGATACGCAGTATTTT. Its protein product is CASSLAGSGSGDTQYF.